Below are 5 T cell receptor beta chains sequenced from a single sample in a study of coeliac disease. TCRdb's copy holds only in-frame clones and misses some; the assay was immunoSEQ multiplex PCR. The sample has around 6,500 clones, around two thirds seen once. The sample comprised lamina propria lymphocytes from the gut. The receptors here all came from a man between 50 and 59 years old with active celiac disease.

This rearrangement joins TRBV29-1 to TRBJ1-4; tentatively, D is TRBD1 (5 bases). V lost 1 base, J lost 4 bases, and 10 bases lay in between. The CDR3 has 14 amino acids. Germline V gene sequence: CDR1 SQVTM, CDR2 ANQGSEA. DNA for the CDR3: TGCAGCGTTGAAGTTCTGACAGTTAATGAAAAACTGTTTTTT. Translation: CSVEVLTVNEKLFF.

The chain is built from TRBV5-1 and TRBJ2-1; TRBD2 matches at 9 bases. The CDR3 spans 16 residues. From germline, CDR1 is SGHRS and CDR2 YFSETQ. Germline trimming cut 1 base from V and 5 bases from J; bases unmatched to any gene: 7. CDR3 in amino acids: CASSLTGAGGDNEQFF. The CDR3 DNA reads as TGCGCCAGCAGCTTGACCGGCGCGGGGGGGGACAATGAGCAGTTCTTC.

The rearrangement links TRBV6-6 to TRBJ2-7; 9 bases agree with TRBD1. Germline trimming cut 2 bases from V and 4 bases from J; bases unmatched to any gene: 3. The CDR3 is made up of 14 amino acids. CDR1 and CDR2 from the germline V gene are MNHNY and SVGAGI (reference sequence). CDR3 coding DNA: TGTGCCAGCAGTTACGAGACAGGGGGTTACGAGCAGTACTTC. Its translation is CASSYETGGYEQYF.

This sequence joins TRBV14 and TRBJ1-2; 8 nucleotides line up with TRBD1. V was pared by 1 base and J by 6 bases, with 10 bases of the junction left unmatched. CDR3 size: 16 residues. CDR1 is SGHDN, CDR2 FVKESK, per germline. The CDR3 nucleotides read TGTGCCAGCAGCCAAGGGGGACAGGTGCGAGGGGATGGCTACACCTTC. It yields the protein CASSQGGQVRGDGYTF.

A few counts support this clone. The chain joins TRBV7-9 to TRBJ1-1, with 8 bases matching TRBD1. The V gene end was trimmed by 10 bases and the J gene end by 3 bases; junction bases not matched to a gene: 4. CDR1 is SEHNR, CDR2 FQNEAQ, per germline (reference sequence). This CDR3 is 12 amino acids long. CDR3 protein: CATQGEDTEAFF. CDR3 bases: TGTGCCACACAGGGGGAGGACACTGAAGCTTTCTTT.